This TCR beta chain is drawn from a study of T cell responses to AZD1222 COVID-19 vaccine. Broader study findings: Reportedly, close to half of spike-specific TCRs are directed against unmutated variant regions.

Some clones are missing from TCRdb's copy, which holds only in-frame ones; the method was immunoSEQ multiplex PCR. The table records around 130,000 clones, about nine tenths of them present only once. Notes on this clone: Its antigen is unknown.

Germline V CDR1 and CDR2: MNHEY, SVGEGT. CDR3 length equals 13 residues. V lost 4 bases, J lost 6 bases, and 10 bases lay in between. The V call is TRBV6-2 or TRBV6-3, the J call TRBJ1-5; D is perhaps TRBD1 (6 bases). The sequence derives from an adult who received the AZD1222 COVID-19 vaccine. This specimen was peripheral blood, taken 28 days after the second AZD1222 dose. In DNA form, the CDR3 reads TGTGCCAGCAGTTTGGAAGGGGGTCAGCCCCAGCATTTT. Residues: CASSLEGGQPQHF.